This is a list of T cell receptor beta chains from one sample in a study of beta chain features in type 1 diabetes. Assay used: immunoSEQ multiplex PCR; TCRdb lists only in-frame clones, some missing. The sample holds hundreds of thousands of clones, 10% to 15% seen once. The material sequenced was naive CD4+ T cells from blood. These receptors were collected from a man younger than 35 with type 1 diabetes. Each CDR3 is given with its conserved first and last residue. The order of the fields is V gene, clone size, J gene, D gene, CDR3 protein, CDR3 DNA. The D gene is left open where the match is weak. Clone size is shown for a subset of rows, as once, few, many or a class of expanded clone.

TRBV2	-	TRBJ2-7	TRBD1	CASSMGQGVYEQYF	TGTGCCAGCAGCATGGGACAGGGGGTGTACGAGCAGTACTTC
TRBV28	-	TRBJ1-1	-	CASSSRSTEAFF	TGTGCCAGCAGCTCTCGATCCACTGAAGCTTTCTTT
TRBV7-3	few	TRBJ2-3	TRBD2	CASSSLAGGTDTQYF	TGTGCCAGCAGCTCGTTAGCGGGGGGGACAGATACGCAGTATTTT
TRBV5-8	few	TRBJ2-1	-	CASTTNEQFF	TGTGCCAGCACTACCAATGAGCAGTTCTTC
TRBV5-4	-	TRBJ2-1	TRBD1	CASSVWDRNNEQFF	TGTGCCAGCAGCGTATGGGACAGAAACAATGAGCAGTTCTTC
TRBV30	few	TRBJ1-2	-	CAWRDGHNYGYTF	TGTGCCTGGAGGGACGGACATAACTATGGCTACACCTTC
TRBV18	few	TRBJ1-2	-	CASSPGLANYGYTF	TGTGCCAGCTCACCCGGTCTCGCTAACTATGGCTACACCTTC
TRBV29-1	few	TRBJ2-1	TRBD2	CSVEASGGWDEQFF	TGCAGCGTTGAGGCTAGCGGGGGGTGGGATGAGCAGTTCTTC
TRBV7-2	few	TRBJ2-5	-	CASSASSTRGEETQYF	TGTGCCAGCAGCGCCTCTTCGACTAGAGGGGAAGAGACCCAGTACTTC
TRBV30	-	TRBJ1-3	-	CAWSRLLIAGETHTIYF	TGTGCCTGGAGTCGGCTTCTTATCGCGGGCGAAACCCACACCATATATTTT
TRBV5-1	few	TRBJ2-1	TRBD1	CASSRIGSGQVIVF	TGCGCCAGCAGCCGAATCGGGTCGGGACAGGTGATCGTCTTC
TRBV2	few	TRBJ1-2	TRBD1	CASSERTGQGLGYTF	TGTGCCAGCAGTGAAAGAACGGGACAGGGGCTTGGCTACACCTTC
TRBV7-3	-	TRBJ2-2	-	CASTAGASTGELFF	TGTGCCAGCACCGCCGGGGCGAGCACCGGGGAGCTGTTTTTT
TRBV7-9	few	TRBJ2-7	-	CASSGYEQYF	TGTGCCAGCAGCGGCTACGAGCAGTACTTC
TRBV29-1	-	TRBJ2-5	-	CSVEDKGPAAQYF	TGCAGCGTTGAAGATAAGGGGCCAGCGGCCCAGTACTTC
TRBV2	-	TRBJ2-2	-	CASRARPGELFF	TGTGCCAGCAGGGCACGACCCGGGGAGCTGTTTTTT
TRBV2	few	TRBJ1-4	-	CASNRQEKLFF	TGTGCCAGCAACCGACAGGAAAAACTGTTTTTT
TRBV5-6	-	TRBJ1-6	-	CASSFTISSYNSPLHF	TGTGCCAGCAGCTTTACAATAAGCTCCTATAATTCACCCCTCCACTTT
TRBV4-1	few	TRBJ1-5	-	CASSQDMGQPQHF	TGCGCCAGCAGCCAAGACATGGGTCAGCCCCAGCATTTT
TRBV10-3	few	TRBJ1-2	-	CAISEYGQGGGYTF	TGTGCCATCAGTGAATACGGGCAGGGAGGCGGCTACACCTTC
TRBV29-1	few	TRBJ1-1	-	CSVDGSPRAFF	TGCAGCGTGGATGGGTCTCCCCGGGCTTTCTTT
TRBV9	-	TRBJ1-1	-	CASSVEPHTEAFF	TGTGCCAGCAGCGTAGAGCCTCACACTGAAGCTTTCTTT
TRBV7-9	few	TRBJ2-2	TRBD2	CASSLALAGVNTGELFF	TGTGCCAGCAGCTTAGCCCTAGCGGGGGTCAACACCGGGGAGCTGTTTTTT
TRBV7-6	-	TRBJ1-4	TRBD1	CASSSGTGGYEKLFF	TGTGCCAGCAGCTCCGGGACAGGGGGTTATGAAAAACTGTTTTTT
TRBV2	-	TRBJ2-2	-	CASSETGTTGELFF	TGTGCCAGCAGTGAAACAGGGACCACCGGGGAGCTGTTTTTT